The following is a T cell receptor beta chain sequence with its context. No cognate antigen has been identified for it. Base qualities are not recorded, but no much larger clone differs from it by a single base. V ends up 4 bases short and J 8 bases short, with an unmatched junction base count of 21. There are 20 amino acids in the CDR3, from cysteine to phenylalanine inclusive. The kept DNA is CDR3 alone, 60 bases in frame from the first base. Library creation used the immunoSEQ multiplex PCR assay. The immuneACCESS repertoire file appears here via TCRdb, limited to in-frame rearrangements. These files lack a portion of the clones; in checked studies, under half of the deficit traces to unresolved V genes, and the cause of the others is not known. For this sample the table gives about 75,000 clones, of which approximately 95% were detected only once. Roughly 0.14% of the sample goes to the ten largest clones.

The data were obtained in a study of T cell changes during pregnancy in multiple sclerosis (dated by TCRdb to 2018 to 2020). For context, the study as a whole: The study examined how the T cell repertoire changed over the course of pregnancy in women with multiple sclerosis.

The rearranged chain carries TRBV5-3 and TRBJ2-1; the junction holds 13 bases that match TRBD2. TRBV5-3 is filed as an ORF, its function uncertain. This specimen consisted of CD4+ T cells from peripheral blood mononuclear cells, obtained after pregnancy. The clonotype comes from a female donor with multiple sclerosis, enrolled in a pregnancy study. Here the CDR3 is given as CARSPTGTSGDKRKGDEQFF. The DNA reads TGTGCCAGAAGCCCGACCGGGACTAGCGGGGACAAAAGGAAGGGCGATGAGCAGTTCTTC.